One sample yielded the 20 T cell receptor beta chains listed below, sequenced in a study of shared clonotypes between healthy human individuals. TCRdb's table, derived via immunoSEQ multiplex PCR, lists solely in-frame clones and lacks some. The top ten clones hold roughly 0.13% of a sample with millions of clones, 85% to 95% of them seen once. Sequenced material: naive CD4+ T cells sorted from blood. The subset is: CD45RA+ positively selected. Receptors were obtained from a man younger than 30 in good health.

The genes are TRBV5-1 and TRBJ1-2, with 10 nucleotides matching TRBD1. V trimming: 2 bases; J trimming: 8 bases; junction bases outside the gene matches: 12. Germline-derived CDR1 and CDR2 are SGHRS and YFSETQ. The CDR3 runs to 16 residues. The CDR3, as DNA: TGCGCCAGCAGCTTAGCTCCGGGACAGGGGCTGGAGGGCTACACCTTC. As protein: CASSLAPGQGLEGYTF.

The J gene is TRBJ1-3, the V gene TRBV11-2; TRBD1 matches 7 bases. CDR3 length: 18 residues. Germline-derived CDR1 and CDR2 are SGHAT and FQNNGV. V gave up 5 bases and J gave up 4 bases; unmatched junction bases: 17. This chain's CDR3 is CASSTMPAKTGRGNTIYF. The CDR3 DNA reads TGTGCCAGCAGCACTATGCCGGCGAAGACAGGGAGAGGAAACACCATATATTTT.

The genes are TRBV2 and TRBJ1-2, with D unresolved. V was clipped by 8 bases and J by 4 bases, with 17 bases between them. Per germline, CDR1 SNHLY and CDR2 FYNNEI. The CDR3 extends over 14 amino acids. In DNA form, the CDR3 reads TGTGCCAGCGTATACGGGGATCTCGGCTATGGCTACACCTTC. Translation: CASVYGDLGYGYTF.

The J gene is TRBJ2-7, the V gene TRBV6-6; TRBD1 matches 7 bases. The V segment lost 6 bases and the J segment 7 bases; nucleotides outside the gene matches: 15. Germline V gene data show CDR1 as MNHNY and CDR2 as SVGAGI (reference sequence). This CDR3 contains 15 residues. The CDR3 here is CASSDPTGPKREQYF. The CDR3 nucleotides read TGTGCCAGCAGCGACCCGACAGGGCCCAAAAGAGAGCAGTACTTC.

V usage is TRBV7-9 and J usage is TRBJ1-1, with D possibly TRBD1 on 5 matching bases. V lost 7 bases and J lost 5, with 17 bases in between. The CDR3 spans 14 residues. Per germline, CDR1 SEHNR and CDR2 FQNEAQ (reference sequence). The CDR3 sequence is CASNLPGTITEAFF. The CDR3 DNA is TGTGCCAGCAACCTCCCTGGGACGATAACTGAAGCTTTCTTT.

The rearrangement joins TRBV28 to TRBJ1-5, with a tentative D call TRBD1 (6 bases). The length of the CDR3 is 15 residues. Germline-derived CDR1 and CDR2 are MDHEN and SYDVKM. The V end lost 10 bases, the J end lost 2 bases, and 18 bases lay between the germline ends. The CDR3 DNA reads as TGTGCCACTGATACACAGGGATTTGGCAATCAGCCCCAGCATTTT. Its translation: CATDTQGFGNQPQHF.

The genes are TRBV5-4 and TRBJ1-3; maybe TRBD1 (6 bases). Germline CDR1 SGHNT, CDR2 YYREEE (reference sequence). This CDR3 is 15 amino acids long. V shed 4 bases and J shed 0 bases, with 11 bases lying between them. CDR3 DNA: TGTGCCAGCAGCCGCACAGGGATCTCTGGAAACACCATATATTTT. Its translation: CASSRTGISGNTIYF.

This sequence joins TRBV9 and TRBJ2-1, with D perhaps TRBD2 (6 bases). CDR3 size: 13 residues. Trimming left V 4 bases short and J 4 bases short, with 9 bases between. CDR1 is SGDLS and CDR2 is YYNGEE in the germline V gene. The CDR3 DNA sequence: TGTGCCAGCAGCTCCGGGGGTTACAATGAGCAGTTCTTC. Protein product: CASSSGGYNEQFF.

The CDR3 reads CASSPERGGELFF. The CDR3 nucleotides read TGTGCCAGCAGCCCTGAACGGGGCGGGGAGCTGTTTTTT. The V gene is TRBV2, the J gene TRBJ2-2; D might be TRBD2 (5 bases). Germline assignment: CDR1 SNHLY and CDR2 FYNNEI. The CDR3 sequence is 13 residues long. V was shortened by 6 bases and J by 7 bases, with 12 bases between the two germline ends. Using reference TRBV2 and TRBJ2-2 for the parts outside the CDR3, the full variable domain is EPEVTQTPSHQVTQMGQEVILRCVPISNHLYFYWYRQILGQKVEFLVSFYNNEISEKSEIFDDQFSVERPDGSNFTLKIRSTKLEDSAMYFCASSPERGGELFFGEGSRLTVL.

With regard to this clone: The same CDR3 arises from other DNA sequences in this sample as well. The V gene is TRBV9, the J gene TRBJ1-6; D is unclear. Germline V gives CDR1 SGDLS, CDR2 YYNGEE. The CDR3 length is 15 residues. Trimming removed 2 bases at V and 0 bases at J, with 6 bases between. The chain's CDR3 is CASSVADSYNSPLHF. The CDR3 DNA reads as TGTGCCAGCAGCGTTGCAGACTCCTATAATTCACCCCTCCACTTT.

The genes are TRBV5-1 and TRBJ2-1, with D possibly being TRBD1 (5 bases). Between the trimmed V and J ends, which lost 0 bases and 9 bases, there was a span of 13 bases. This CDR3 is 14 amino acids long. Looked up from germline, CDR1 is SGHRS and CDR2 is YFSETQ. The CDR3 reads CASSLVPGKIEQFF. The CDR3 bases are TGCGCCAGCAGCTTGGTCCCAGGGAAGATTGAGCAGTTCTTC. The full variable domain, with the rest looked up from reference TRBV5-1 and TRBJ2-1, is KAGVTQTPRYLIKTRGQQVTLSCSPISGHRSVSWYQQTPGQGLQFLFEYFSETQRNKGNFPGRFSGRQFSNSRSEMNVSTLELGDSALYLCASSLVPGKIEQFFGPGTRLTVL.

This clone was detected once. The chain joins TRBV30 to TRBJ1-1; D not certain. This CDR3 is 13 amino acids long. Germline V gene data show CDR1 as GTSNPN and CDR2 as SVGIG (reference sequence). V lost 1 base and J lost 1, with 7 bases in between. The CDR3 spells CAWSALTNTEAFF. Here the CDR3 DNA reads TGTGCCTGGAGTGCACTGACGAACACTGAAGCTTTCTTT.

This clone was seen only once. Here the CDR3 DNA reads TGTGCCATCGCGCCCCTGATGCGTTCTGGAAACACCATATATTTT. This codes for CAIAPLMRSGNTIYF. The chain employs TRBV10-3 and TRBJ1-3; D gene uncertain. This CDR3 has 15 residues. The germline gives CDR1 ENHRY, CDR2 SYGVKD. Trimming removed 8 bases from V and 1 base from J, with 15 bases in between.

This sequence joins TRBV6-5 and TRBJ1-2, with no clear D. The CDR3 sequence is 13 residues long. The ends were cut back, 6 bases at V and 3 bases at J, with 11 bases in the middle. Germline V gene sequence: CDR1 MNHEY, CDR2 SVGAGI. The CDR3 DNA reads TGTGCCAGCAGACGCGCCCTGGACTATGGCTACACCTTC. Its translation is CASRRALDYGYTF.

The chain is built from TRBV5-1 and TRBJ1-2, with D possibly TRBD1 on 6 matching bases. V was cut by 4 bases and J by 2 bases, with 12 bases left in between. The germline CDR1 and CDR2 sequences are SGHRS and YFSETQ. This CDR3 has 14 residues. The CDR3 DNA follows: TGCGCCAGCAGCCCAGGGGCAGCAAACTATGGCTACACCTTC. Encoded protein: CASSPGAANYGYTF.

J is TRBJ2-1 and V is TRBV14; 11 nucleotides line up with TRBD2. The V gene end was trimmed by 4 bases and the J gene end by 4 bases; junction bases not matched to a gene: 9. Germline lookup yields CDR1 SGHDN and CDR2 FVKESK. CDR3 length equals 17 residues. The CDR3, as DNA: TGTGCCAGCAGCCCTCGACTAGCGGGAAAAGCGTACAATGAGCAGTTCTTC. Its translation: CASSPRLAGKAYNEQFF.

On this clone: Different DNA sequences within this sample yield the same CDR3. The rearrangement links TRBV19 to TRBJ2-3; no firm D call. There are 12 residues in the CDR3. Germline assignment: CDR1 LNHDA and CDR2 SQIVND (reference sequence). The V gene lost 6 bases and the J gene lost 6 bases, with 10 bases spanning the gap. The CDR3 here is CASRTSGDTQYF. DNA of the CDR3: TGTGCCAGTAGGACGAGTGGGGATACGCAGTATTTT.

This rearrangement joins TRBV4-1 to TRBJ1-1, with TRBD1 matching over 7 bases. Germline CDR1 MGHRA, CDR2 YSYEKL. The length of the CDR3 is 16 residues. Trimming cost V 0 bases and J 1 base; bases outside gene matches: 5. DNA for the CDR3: TGCGCCAGCAGCCAAGACCACCGGACAGGGAACACTGAAGCTTTCTTT. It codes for CASSQDHRTGNTEAFF.

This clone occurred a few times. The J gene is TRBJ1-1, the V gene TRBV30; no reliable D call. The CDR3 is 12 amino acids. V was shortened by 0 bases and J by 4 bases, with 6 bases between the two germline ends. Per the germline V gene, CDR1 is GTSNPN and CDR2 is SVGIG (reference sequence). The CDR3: CAWSVIATEAFF. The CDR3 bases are TGTGCCTGGAGTGTAATTGCCACTGAAGCTTTCTTT.

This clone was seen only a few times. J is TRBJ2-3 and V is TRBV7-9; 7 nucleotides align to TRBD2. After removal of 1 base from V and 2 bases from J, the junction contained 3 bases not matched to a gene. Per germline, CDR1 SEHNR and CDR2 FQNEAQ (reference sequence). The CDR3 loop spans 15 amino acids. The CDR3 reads CASSLDRDYTDTQYF. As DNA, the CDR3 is TGTGCCAGCAGCTTAGACCGGGACTACACAGATACGCAGTATTTT.